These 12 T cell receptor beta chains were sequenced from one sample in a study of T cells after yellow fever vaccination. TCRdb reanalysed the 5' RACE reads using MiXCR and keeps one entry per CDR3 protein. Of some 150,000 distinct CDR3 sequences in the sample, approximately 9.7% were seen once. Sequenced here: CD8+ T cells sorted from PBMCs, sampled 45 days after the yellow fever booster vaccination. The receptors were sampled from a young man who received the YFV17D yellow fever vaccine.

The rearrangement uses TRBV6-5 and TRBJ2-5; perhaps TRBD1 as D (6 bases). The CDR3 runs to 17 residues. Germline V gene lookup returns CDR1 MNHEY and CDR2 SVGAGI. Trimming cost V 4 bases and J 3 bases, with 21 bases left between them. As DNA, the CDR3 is TGTGCCAGCAGTTTTAGCCACAGGACAGCCCTTAAAGAGACCCAGTACTTC. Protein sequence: CASSFSHRTALKETQYF.

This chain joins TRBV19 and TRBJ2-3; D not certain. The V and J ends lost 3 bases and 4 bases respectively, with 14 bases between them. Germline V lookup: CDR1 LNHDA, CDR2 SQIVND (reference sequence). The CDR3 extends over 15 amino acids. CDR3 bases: TGTGCCAGTAGTATCACGGTCCTCGGCGCAGATACGCAGTATTTT. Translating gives CASSITVLGADTQYF. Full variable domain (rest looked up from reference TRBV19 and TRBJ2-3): DGGITQSPKYLFRKEGQNVTLSCEQNLNHDAMYWYRQDPGQGLRLIYYSQIVNDFQKGDIAEGYSVSREKKESFPLTVTSAQKNPTAFYLCASSITVLGADTQYFGPGTRLTVL.

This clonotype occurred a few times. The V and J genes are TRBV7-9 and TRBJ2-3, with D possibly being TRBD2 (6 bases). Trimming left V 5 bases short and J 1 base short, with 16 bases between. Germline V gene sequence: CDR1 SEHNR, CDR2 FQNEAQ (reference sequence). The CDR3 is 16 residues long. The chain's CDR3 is CASSPRTGLGTDTQYF. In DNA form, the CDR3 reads TGTGCCAGCAGCCCCCGGACGGGACTGGGCACAGATACGCAGTATTTT.

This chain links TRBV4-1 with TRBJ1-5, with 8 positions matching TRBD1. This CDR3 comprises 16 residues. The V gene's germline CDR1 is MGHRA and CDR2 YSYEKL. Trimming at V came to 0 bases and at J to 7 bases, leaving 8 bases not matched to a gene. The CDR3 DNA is TGCGCCAGCAGCCAAGATTGGCAGGGGGCCTGGCAGCCCCAGCATTTT. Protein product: CASSQDWQGAWQPQHF.

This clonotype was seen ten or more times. CDR3: CSVGRNTEAFF. Here the CDR3 DNA reads TGCAGCGTTGGACGTAACACTGAAGCTTTCTTT. J is TRBJ1-1 and V is TRBV29-1, with unresolved D. CDR3 size: 11 residues. Trimming took off 4 bases at V and 2 bases at J, with 5 bases between the two ends. From germline, CDR1 is SQVTM and CDR2 ANQGSEA.

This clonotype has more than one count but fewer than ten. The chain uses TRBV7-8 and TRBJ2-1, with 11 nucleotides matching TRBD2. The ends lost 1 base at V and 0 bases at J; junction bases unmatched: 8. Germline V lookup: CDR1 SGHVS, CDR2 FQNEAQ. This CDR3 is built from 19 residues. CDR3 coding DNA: TGTGCCAGCAGCTTAGGCGGGGCTAGCGGGGGGCCCTCCTACAATGAGCAGTTCTTC. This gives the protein CASSLGGASGGPSYNEQFF.

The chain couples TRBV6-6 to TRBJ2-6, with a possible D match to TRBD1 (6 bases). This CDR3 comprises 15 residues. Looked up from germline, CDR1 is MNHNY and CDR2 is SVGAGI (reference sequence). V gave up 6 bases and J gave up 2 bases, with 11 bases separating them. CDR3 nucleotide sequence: TGTGCCAGCAGCGATGGGGGCACTGGGGCCAACGTCCTGACTTTC. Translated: CASSDGGTGANVLTF.

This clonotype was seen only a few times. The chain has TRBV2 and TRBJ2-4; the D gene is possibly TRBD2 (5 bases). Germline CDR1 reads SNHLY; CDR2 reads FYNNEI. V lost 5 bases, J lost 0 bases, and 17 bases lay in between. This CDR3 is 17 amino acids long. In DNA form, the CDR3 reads TGTGCCAGCAGTCCCATTCCATTCGGACTAGCCAAAAACATTCAGTACTTC. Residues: CASSPIPFGLAKNIQYF. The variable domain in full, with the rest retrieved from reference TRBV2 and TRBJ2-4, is EPEVTQTPSHQVTQMGQEVILRCVPISNHLYFYWYRQILGQKVEFLVSFYNNEISEKSEIFDDQFSVERPDGSNFTLKIRSTKLEDSAMYFCASSPIPFGLAKNIQYFGAGTRLSVL.

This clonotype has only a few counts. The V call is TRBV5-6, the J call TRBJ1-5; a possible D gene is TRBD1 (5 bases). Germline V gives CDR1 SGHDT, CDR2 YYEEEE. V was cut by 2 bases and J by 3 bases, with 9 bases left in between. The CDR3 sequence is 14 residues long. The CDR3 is CASSFGGNNQPQHF. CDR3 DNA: TGTGCCAGCAGCTTCGGGGGTAACAATCAGCCCCAGCATTTT.

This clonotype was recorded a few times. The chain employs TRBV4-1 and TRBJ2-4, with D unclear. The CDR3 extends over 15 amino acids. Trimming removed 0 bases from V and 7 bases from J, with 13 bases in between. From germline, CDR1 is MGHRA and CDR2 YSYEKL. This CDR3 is CASSQEYASRNIQYF. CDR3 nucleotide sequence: TGCGCCAGCAGCCAAGAGTACGCATCAAGGAACATTCAGTACTTC.

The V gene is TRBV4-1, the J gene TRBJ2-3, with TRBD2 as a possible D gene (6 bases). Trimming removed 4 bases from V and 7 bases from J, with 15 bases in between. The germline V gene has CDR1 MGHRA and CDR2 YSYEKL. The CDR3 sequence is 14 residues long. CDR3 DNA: TGCGCCAGCAGCCTCAAGACTAGTATCCATACGCAGTATTTT. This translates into CASSLKTSIHTQYF.

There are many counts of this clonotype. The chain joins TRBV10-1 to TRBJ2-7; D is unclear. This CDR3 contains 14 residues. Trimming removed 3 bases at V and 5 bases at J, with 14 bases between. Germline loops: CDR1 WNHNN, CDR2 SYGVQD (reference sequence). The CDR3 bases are TGCGCCAGCAGTGATGTAGCAGGTAGCCACGAGCAGTACTTC. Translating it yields CASSDVAGSHEQYF.